This section outlines one T cell receptor beta chain sequence together with its context. These data belong to a study of blood T cell repertoires in COVID-19. V gave up 3 bases and J gave up 3 bases, with 12 bases separating them. CDR3 length: 14 residues. CDR1 SGHTA and CDR2 FQGNSA come from the germline V gene. Clones were read by immunoSEQ multiplex PCR, and TCRdb kept only the in-frame ones, dropping some. The profile covers under 250,000 clones, with around four fifths appearing a single time and approximately 2.6% taken by the ten largest. The TCR sequence derives from a woman aged 65 to 85 with active or convalescent COVID-19. The specimen sequenced was peripheral blood. This chain joins TRBV7-2 and TRBJ2-7; D might be TRBD2 (7 bases). The CDR3 coding sequence is TGTGCCAGCAGCTTTTACAGGGAGGGCTACGAGCAGTACTTC. It encodes CASSFYREGYEQYF. The entire variable domain, with the rest obtained from reference TRBV7-2 and TRBJ2-7, is as follows: GAGVSQSPSNKVTEKGKDVELRCDPISGHTALYWYRQSLGQGLEFLIYFQGNSAPDKSGLPSDRFSAERTGGSVSTLTIQRTQQEDSAVYLCASSFYREGYEQYFGPGTRLTVT.